The source of this T cell receptor beta chain is a study of T cell responses to AZD1222 COVID-19 vaccine. The assay was immunoSEQ multiplex PCR, and TCRdb's table has in-frame clones only and misses some. Of roughly 150,000 clones listed, about nine tenths are singletons. Trimming took off 1 base at V and 0 bases at J, with 6 bases between the two ends. Germline V gives CDR1 SGHRS, CDR2 YFSETQ. The CDR3 is made up of 14 amino acids. The sequence was obtained from an adult who received the AZD1222 COVID-19 vaccine. The input for sequencing was peripheral blood, taken 28 days after the second AZD1222 dose. The V and J genes are TRBV5-1 and TRBJ2-3, with D hard to call. The CDR3 region has the DNA TGCGCCAGCAGCTTGAGCGAGAGCACAGATACGCAGTATTTT. It specifies CASSLSESTDTQYF.